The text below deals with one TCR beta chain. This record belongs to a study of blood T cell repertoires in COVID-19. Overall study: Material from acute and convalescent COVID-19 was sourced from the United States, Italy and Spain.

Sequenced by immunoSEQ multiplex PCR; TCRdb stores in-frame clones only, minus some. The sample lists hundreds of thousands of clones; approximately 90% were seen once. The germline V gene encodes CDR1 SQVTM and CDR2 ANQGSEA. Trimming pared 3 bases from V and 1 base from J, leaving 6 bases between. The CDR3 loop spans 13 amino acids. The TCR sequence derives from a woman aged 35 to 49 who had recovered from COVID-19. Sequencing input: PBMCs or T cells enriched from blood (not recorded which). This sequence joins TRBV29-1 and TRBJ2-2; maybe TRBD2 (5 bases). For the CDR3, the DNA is TGCAGCGTTGACGAGGGGAACACCGGGGAGCTGTTTTTT. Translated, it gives CSVDEGNTGELFF.